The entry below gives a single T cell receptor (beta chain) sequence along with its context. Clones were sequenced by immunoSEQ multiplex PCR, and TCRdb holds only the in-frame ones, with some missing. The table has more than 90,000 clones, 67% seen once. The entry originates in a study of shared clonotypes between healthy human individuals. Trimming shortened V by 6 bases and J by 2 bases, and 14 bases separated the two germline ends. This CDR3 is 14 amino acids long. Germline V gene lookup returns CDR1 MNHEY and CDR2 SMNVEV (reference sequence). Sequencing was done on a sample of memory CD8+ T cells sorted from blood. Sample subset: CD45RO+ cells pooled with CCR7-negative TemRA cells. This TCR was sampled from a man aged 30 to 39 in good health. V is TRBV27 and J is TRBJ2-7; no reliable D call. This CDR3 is CASSLGRLPYEQYF. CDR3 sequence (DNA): TGTGCCAGCAGCCTAGGAAGATTACCCTACGAGCAGTACTTC.